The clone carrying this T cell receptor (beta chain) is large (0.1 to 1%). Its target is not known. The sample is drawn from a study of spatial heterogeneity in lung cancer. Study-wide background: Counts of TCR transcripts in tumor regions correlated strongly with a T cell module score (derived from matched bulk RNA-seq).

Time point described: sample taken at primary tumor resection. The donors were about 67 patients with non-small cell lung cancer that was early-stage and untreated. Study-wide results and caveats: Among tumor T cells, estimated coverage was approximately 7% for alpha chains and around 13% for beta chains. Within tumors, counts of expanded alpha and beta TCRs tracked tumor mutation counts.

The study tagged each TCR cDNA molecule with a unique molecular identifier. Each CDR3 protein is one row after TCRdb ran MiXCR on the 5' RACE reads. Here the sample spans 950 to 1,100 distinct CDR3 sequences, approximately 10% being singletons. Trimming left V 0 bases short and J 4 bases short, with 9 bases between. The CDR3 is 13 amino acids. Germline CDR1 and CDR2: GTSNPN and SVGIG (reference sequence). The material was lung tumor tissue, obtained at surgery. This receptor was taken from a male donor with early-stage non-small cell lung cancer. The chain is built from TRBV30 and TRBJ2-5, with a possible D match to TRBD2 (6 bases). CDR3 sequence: CAWSVLGGETQYF. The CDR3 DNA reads TGTGCCTGGAGTGTACTGGGGGGAGAGACCCAGTACTTC. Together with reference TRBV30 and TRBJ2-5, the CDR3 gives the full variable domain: SQTIHQWPATLVQPVGSPLSLECTVEGTSNPNLYWYRQAAGRGLQLLFYSVGIGQISSEVPQNLSASRPQDRQFILSSKKLLLSDSGFYLCAWSVLGGETQYFGPGTRLLVL.